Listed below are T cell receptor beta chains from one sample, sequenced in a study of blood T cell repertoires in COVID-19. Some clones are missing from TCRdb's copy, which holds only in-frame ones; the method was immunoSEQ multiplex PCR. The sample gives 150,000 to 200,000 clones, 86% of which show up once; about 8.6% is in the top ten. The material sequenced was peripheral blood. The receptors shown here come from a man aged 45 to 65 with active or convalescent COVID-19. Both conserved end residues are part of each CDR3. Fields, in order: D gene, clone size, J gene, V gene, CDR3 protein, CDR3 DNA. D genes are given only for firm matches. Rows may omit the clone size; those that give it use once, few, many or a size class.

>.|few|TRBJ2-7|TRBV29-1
CSVEVQGSYEQYF
TGCAGCGTTGAAGTTCAGGGGTCCTACGAGCAGTACTTC
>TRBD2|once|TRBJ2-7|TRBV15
CATSRGGGRVDEQYF
TGTGCCACCAGCAGAGGGGGGGGTCGGGTCGACGAGCAGTACTTC
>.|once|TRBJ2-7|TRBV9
CASSVGQGPSYEQYF
TGTGCCAGCAGCGTAGGGCAGGGCCCCTCCTACGAGCAGTACTTC
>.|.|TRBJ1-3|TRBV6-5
CASSYSGADGNTIYF
TGTGCCAGCAGTTACTCGGGGGCAGATGGAAACACCATATATTTT
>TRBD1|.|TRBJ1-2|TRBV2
CASGDSVDYGYTF
TGTGCCAGCGGGGACAGTGTAGACTATGGCTACACCTTC
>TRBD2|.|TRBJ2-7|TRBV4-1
CASSQEGGYEQYF
TGCGCCAGCAGCCAAGAGGGAGGGTACGAGCAGTACTTC
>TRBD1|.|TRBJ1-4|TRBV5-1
CASSLGQGVPGEKLFF
TGCGCCAGCAGCTTAGGACAGGGGGTGCCTGGTGAAAAACTGTTTTTT
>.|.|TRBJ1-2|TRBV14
CASSQDQNYGYTF
TGTGCCAGCAGCCAAGACCAAAACTATGGCTACACCTTC
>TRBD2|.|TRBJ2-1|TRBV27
CASRGLAEYNEQFF
TGTGCCAGCAGAGGACTAGCGGAGTACAATGAGCAGTTCTTC
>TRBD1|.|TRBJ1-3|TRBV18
CASSRTGDPGNTIYF
TGTGCCAGCTCGAGGACAGGGGACCCGGGAAACACCATATATTTT
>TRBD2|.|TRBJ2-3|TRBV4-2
CASSQDDGRATDTQYF
TGTGCCAGCAGCCAAGATGACGGGAGGGCCACAGATACGCAGTATTTT
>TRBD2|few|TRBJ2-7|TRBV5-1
CASSLSLAGVYEQYF
TGCGCCAGCAGCTTGTCACTAGCGGGAGTGTACGAGCAGTACTTC
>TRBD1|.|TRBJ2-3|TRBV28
CATIKGGAGTDTQYF
TGTGCCACCATAAAAGGGGGCGCCGGCACAGATACGCAGTATTTT
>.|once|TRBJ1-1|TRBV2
CASSGYRWDTEAFF
TGTGCCAGCAGTGGATACAGGTGGGATACTGAAGCTTTCTTT
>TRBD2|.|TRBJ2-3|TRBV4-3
CASSQGASGGTDTQYF
TGCGCCAGCAGCCAAGGGGCTAGCGGGGGCACAGATACGCAGTATTTT
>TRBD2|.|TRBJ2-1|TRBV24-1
CATSDQLAQKTNEQFF
TGTGCCACCAGTGACCAACTAGCGCAAAAGACCAATGAGCAGTTCTTC
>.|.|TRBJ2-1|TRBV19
CASRVGAFSDEQFF
TGTGCCAGTAGGGTAGGAGCCTTCAGCGATGAGCAGTTCTTC
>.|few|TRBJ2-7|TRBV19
CASSIHGGSYEQYF
TGTGCCAGTAGTATCCACGGGGGAAGTTACGAGCAGTACTTC
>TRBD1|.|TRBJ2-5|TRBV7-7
CASSQGGQETQYF
TGTGCCAGCAGCCAAGGGGGCCAGGAGACCCAGTACTTC
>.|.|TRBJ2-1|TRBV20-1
CSAARLNEQFF
TGCAGTGCTGCCCGACTCAATGAGCAGTTCTTC
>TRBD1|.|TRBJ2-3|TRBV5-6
CASSGTGATDTQYF
TGTGCCAGCAGCGGGACAGGAGCCACAGATACGCAGTATTTT
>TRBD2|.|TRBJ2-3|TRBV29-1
CSARAGGTDTQYF
TGCAGCGCTAGAGCGGGGGGCACAGATACGCAGTATTTT
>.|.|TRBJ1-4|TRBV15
CATSRDQGREKLFF
TGTGCCACCAGCAGAGATCAGGGGCGTGAAAAACTGTTTTTT
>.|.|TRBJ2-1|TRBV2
CASGRASTYEQFF
TGTGCCAGCGGGCGGGCGAGTACCTATGAGCAGTTCTTC
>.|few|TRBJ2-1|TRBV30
CACLPTGLQKYNEQFF
TGTGCCTGTCTTCCTACGGGACTCCAGAAATACAATGAGCAGTTCTTC
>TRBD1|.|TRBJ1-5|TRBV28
CASSDRGYQPQHF
TGTGCCAGCAGTGACAGGGGTTATCAGCCCCAGCATTTT
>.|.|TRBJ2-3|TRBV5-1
CASSLVGLTDTQYF
TGCGCCAGCAGCTTGGTTGGCCTCACAGATACGCAGTATTTT
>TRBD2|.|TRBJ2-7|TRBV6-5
CASSKTSGSYEQYF
TGTGCCAGCAGTAAGACTAGCGGGAGCTACGAGCAGTACTTC
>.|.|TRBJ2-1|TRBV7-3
CASSQGSGHNEQFF
TGTGCCAGCAGCCAAGGATCCGGACATAATGAGCAGTTCTTC
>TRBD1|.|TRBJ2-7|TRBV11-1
CASSRDRGGYEQYF
TGTGCCAGCAGCCGAGACAGGGGAGGCTACGAGCAGTACTTC
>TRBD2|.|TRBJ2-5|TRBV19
CASSIREGRLETQYF
TGTGCCAGTAGTATACGGGAGGGCCGTTTAGAGACCCAGTACTTC